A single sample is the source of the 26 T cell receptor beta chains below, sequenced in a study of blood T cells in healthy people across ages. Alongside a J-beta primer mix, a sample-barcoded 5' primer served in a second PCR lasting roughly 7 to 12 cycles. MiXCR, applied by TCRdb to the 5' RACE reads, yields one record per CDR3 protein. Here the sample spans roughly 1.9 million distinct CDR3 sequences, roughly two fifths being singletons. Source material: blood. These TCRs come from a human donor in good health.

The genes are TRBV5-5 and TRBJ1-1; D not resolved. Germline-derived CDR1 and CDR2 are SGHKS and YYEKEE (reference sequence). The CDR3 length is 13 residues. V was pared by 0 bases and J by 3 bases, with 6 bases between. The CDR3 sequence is CASSLEYYTEAFF. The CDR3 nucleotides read TGTGCCAGCAGCTTGGAGTACTACACTGAAGCTTTCTTT.

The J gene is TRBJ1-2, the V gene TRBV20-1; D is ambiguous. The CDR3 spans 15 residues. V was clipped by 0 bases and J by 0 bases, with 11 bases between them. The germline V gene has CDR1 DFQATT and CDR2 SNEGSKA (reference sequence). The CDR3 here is CSARDSGRANYGYTF. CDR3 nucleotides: TGCAGTGCTAGAGATTCAGGCAGAGCTAACTATGGCTACACCTTC.

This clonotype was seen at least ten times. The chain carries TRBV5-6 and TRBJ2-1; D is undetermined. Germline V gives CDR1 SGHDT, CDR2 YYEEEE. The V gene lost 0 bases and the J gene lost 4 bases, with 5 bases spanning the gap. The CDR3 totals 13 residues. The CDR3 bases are TGTGCCAGCAGCTTGGCGTTTTACAATGAGCAGTTCTTC. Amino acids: CASSLAFYNEQFF.

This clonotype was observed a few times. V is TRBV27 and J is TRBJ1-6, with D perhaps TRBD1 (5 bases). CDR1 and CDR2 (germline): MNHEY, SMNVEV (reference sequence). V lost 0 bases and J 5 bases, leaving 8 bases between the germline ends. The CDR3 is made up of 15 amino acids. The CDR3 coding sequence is TGTGCCAGCAGTTTATCGTCGGGGGATAATTCACCCCTCCACTTT. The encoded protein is CASSLSSGDNSPLHF.

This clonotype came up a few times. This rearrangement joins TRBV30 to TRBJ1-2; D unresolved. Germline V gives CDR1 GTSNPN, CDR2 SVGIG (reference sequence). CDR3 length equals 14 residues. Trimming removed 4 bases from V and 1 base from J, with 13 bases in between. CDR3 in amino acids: CAWTRGRLNYGYTF. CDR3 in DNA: TGTGCCTGGACTAGAGGCAGGCTTAACTATGGCTACACCTTC.

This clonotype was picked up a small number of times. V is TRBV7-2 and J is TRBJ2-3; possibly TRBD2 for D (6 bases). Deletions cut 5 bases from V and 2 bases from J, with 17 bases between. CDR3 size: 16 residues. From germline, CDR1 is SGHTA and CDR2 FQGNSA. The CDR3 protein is CASSLGGSTDTDTQYF. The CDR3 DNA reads TGTGCCAGCAGCCTCGGGGGTAGCACTGACACAGATACGCAGTATTTT.

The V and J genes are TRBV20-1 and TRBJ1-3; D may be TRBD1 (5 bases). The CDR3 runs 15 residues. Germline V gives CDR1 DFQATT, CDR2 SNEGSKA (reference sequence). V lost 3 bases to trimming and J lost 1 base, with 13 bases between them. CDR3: CSARTPGPSGNTIYF. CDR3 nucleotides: TGCAGTGCTAGGACTCCGGGGCCGTCTGGAAACACCATATATTTT.

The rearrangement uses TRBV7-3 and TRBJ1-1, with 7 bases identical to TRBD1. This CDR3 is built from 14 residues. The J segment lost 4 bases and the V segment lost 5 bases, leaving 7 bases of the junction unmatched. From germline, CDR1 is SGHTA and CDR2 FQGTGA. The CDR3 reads CASSHRQGFTEAFF. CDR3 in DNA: TGTGCCAGCAGCCATCGACAGGGTTTCACTGAAGCTTTCTTT. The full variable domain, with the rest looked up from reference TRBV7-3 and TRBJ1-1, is GAGVSQTPSNKVTEKGKYVELRCDPISGHTALYWYRQSLGQGPEFLIYFQGTGAADDSGLPNDRFFAVRPEGSVSTLKIQRTERGDSAVYLCASSHRQGFTEAFFGQGTRLTVV.

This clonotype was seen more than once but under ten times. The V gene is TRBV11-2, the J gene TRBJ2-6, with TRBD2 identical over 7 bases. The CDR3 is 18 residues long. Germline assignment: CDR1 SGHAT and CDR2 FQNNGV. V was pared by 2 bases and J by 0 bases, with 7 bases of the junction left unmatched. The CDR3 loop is CASSLRAGEHSGANVLTF. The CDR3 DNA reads TGTGCCAGCAGCTTACGGGCGGGGGAGCACTCTGGGGCCAACGTCCTGACTTTC.

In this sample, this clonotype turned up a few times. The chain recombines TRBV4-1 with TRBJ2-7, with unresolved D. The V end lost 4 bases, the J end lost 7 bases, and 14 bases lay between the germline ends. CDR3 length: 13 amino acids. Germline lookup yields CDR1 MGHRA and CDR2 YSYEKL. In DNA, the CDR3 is TGCGCCAGCAGCCGAGACCCTCGTTTAGAGCAGTACTTC. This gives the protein CASSRDPRLEQYF.

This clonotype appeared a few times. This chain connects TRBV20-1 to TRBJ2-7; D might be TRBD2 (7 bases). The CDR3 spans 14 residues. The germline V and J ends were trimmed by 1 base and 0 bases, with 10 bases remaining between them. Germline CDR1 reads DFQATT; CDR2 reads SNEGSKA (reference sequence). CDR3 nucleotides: TGCAGTGCTAGAGGCGGGGGCCGCTCCTACGAGCAGTACTTC. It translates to CSARGGGRSYEQYF.

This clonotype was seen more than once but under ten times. CDR3 DNA: TGCGCCAGCAGCCCGGACTCTCAACAAGCCCAGTACTTC. Translation: CASSPDSQQAQYF. V gene TRBV4-3 combines with J gene TRBJ2-5, with TRBD2 as a possible D gene (5 bases). This CDR3 has 13 residues. Trimming removed 4 bases from V and 9 bases from J, with 15 bases in between. The V gene's germline CDR1 is LGHNA and CDR2 YSLEER.

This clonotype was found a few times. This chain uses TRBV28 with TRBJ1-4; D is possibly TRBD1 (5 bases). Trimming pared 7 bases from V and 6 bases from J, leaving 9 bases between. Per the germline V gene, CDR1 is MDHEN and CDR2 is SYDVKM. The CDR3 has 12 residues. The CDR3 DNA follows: TGTGCCAGCACGGGGACCCATGAAAAACTGTTTTTT. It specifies CASTGTHEKLFF.

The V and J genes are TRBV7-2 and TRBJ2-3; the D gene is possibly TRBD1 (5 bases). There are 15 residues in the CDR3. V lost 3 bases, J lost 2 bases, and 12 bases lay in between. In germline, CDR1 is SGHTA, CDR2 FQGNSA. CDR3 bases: TGTGCCAGCAGCTTGAGAGGACAAGTCACAGATACGCAGTATTTT. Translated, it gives CASSLRGQVTDTQYF.

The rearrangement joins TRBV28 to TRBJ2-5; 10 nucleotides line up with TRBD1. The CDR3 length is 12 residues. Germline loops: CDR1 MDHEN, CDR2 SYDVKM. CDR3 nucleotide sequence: TGTGTGACAGGGGGCATACGAGGGACCCAGTACTTC. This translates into CVTGGIRGTQYF. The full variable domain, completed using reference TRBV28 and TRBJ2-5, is DVKVTQSSRYLVKRTGEKVFLECVQDMDHENMFWYRQDPGLGLRLIYFSYDVKMKEKGDIPEGYSVSREKKERFSLILESASTNQTSMYLCVTGGIRGTQYFGPGTRLLVL.

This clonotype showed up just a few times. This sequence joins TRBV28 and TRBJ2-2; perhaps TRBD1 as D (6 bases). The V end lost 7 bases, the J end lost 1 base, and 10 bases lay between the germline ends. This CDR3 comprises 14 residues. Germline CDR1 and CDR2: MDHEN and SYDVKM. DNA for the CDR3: TGTGCCAGCATTAAGGGACAGAACACCGGGGAGCTGTTTTTT. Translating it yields CASIKGQNTGELFF.

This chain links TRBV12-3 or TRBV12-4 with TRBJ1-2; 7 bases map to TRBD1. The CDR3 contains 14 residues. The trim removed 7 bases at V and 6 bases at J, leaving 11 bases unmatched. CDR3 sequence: CASNRLTGSHGYTF. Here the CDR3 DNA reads TGTGCCAGCAATCGATTGACAGGGTCCCATGGCTACACCTTC.

The CDR3 reads CASSLTGGLDEQFF. CDR3 in DNA: TGTGCCAGCAGCTTAACGGGGGGGCTCGATGAGCAGTTCTTC. This rearrangement joins TRBV7-3 to TRBJ2-1; tentative D call: TRBD2 (7 bases). V was cut by 0 bases and J by 8 bases, with 11 bases left in between. Germline loops: CDR1 SGHTA, CDR2 FQGTGA. The CDR3 length is 14 residues.

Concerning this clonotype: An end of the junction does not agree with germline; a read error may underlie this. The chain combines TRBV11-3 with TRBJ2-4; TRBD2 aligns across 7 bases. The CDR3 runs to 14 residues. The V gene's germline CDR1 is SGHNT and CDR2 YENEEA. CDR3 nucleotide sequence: TGTACCAGCAGCGAAAGGGCGGGGGAAAACATTCAGTACTTC. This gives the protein CTSSERAGENIQYF.

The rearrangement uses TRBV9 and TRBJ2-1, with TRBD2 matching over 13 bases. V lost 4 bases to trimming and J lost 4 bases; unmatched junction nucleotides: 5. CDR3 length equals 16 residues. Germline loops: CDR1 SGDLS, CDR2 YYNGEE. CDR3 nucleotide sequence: TGTGCCAGCAGCCCAAAGGGACTAGCGGGGTACAATGAGCAGTTCTTC. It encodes CASSPKGLAGYNEQFF.

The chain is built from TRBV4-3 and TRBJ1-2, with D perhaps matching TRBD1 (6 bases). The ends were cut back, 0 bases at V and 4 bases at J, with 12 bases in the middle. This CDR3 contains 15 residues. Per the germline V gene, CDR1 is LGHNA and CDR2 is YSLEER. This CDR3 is CASSQEGGPSYGYTF. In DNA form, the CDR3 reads TGCGCCAGCAGCCAAGAAGGGGGGCCTAGCTATGGCTACACCTTC.

The DNA of the CDR3 is TGCGCCAGCAGCCAGGAGGGACAAAGGGACGAGCGGTACTTC. This encodes CASSQEGQRDERYF. This sequence joins TRBV4-3 and TRBJ2-4; either TRBD1 or TRBD2 may fit D (6 bases each). The germline V gene has CDR1 LGHNA and CDR2 YSLEER. This CDR3 comprises 14 residues. V dropped 3 bases and J dropped 15 bases, with 21 bases sitting between them.

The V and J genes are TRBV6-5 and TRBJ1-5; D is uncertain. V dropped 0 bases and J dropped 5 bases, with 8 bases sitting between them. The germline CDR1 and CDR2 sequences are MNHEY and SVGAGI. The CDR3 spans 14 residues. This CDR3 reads CASSYSRGHQPQHF. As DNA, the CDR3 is TGTGCCAGCAGTTACTCAAGAGGGCATCAGCCCCAGCATTTT.

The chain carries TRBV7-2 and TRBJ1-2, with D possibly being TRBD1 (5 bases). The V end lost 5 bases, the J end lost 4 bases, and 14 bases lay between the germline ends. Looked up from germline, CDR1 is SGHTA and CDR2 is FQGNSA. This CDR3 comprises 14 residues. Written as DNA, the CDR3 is TGTGCCAGCAGCATAAGGGACGGACCCTATGGCTACACCTTC. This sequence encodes CASSIRDGPYGYTF.

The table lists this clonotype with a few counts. The CDR3 nucleotides are TGTGCCAGCAGCGTAGAAGCGGGGCGGCTCTACAATGAGCAGTTCTTC. This encodes CASSVEAGRLYNEQFF. The chain carries TRBV9 and TRBJ2-1; the match to TRBD2 covers 7 bases. Germline values: CDR1 SGDLS, CDR2 YYNGEE. CDR3 length equals 16 residues. After removal of 0 bases from V and 3 bases from J, the junction contained 6 bases not matched to a gene.

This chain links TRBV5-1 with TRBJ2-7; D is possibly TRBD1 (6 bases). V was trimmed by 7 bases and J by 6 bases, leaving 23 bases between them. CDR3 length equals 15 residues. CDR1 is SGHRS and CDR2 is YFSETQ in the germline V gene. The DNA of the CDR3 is TGCGCCAGCCGCCTCGAGACAGGAGGTTTGGGCGAGCAGTACTTC. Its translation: CASRLETGGLGEQYF.